The 29 T cell receptor beta chains given below trace back to one sample, sequenced in a study of cytomegalovirus exposure and HLA in healthy donors. 60 Vbeta and 13 Jbeta primers were used in PCR. Produced via immunoSEQ multiplex PCR; TCRdb's table is partial and in-frame only. The profile shows 130,000 or so clones, approximately 60% of them singletons. The sample consisted of PBMCs. Receptors were obtained from a woman in her thirties or forties in good health and CMV-seronegative.

The chain employs TRBV20-1 and TRBJ1-1; weak D call: TRBD1 (6 bases). V was clipped by 2 bases and J by 8 bases, with 6 bases between them. Per the germline V gene, CDR1 is DFQATT and CDR2 is SNEGSKA (reference sequence). The CDR3 has 10 residues. CDR3 sequence: CSARRGEAFF. CDR3 sequence (DNA): TGCAGTGCTAGAAGGGGGGAAGCTTTCTTT.

The chain combines TRBV5-1 with TRBJ1-5; D gene uncertain. There are 13 residues in the CDR3. The V end was cut by 1 base, the J end by 4 bases, with 6 bases between. Germline V lookup: CDR1 SGHRS, CDR2 YFSETQ. DNA for the CDR3: TGCGCCAGCAGCTTGCTATGGAATCAGCCCCAGCATTTT. Translated: CASSLLWNQPQHF.

The chain links TRBV5-1 to TRBJ1-6; 8 bases agree with TRBD1. This CDR3 has 16 residues. With 0 bases clipped from V and 7 bases from J, the junction kept 6 bases outside the gene matches. Germline CDR1 is SGHRS and CDR2 is YFSETQ. Written as DNA, the CDR3 is TGCGCCAGCAGCTTGGGTCTTGGACAGGGCAATTCACCCCTCCACTTT. Translating gives CASSLGLGQGNSPLHF.

The J gene is TRBJ1-1, the V gene TRBV9; tentatively, D is TRBD1 (5 bases). This CDR3 contains 15 residues. Germline V gene lookup returns CDR1 SGDLS and CDR2 YYNGEE. Deletions cut 4 bases from V and 1 base from J, with 14 bases between. CDR3 nucleotide sequence: TGTGCCAGCAGCTTGCGACAGCTACCGAACACTGAAGCTTTCTTT. Its protein product is CASSLRQLPNTEAFF.

This sequence joins TRBV20-1 and TRBJ1-2; no clear D. CDR3 length: 8 amino acids. CDR1 is DFQATT, CDR2 SNEGSKA, per germline (reference sequence). Trimming removed 8 bases from V and 5 bases from J, with 3 bases in between. The CDR3: CSPYGYTF. As DNA, the CDR3 is TGCAGTCCGTATGGCTACACCTTC.

The V and J genes are TRBV7-3 and TRBJ1-1; TRBD1 might be the D (5 bases). V lost 3 bases to trimming and J lost 3 bases, with 11 bases between them. The germline V gene has CDR1 SGHTA and CDR2 FQGTGA. The CDR3 length is 14 residues. For the CDR3, the DNA is TGTGCCAGCAGCTTGCAGGGCGGGGACACTGAAGCTTTCTTT. Protein sequence: CASSLQGGDTEAFF.

The chain joins TRBV6-5 to TRBJ1-2; D is uncertain. V lost 6 bases to trimming and J lost 1 base, with 6 bases between them. The germline V gene encodes CDR1 MNHEY and CDR2 SVGAGI. This CDR3 spans 12 amino acids. The CDR3 DNA reads TGTGCCAGCAGGCGGCTTAACTATGGCTACACCTTC. Residues: CASRRLNYGYTF.

V usage is TRBV19 and J usage is TRBJ1-6; a possible D gene is TRBD1 (6 bases). The V gene lost 3 bases and the J gene lost 10 bases, with 13 bases spanning the gap. Germline CDR1 is LNHDA and CDR2 is SQIVND (reference sequence). The CDR3 totals 14 residues. The CDR3 region is CASSIGQLGSPLHF. The CDR3, as DNA: TGTGCCAGTAGTATTGGACAGCTCGGATCACCCCTCCACTTT.

V is TRBV18 and J is TRBJ2-7; D is perhaps TRBD1 (6 bases). Trimming took off 2 bases at V and 2 bases at J, with 13 bases between the two ends. Germline assignment: CDR1 KGHSH and CDR2 LQKENI. The CDR3 totals 15 residues. Here the CDR3 reads CASSPRKGDTYEQYF. The CDR3 region has the DNA TGTGCCAGCTCACCAAGGAAGGGGGACACCTACGAGCAGTACTTC.

This clone was seen only a few times. This rearrangement joins TRBV30 to TRBJ1-4; D may be TRBD1 (5 bases). CDR3 length equals 13 residues. V lost 1 base to trimming and J lost 8 bases, with 11 bases between them. Looked up from germline, CDR1 is GTSNPN and CDR2 is SVGIG (reference sequence). The CDR3 loop reads CAWSGEGNEKLFF. The CDR3 DNA is TGTGCCTGGAGTGGGGAGGGGAACGAAAAACTGTTTTTT.

This clone was seen a handful of times. The V gene is TRBV2, the J gene TRBJ2-3; TRBD2 agrees at 12 bases. The V and J ends lost 3 bases and 6 bases, in that order; junction bases with no gene match: 4. Germline V gene sequence: CDR1 SNHLY, CDR2 FYNNEI. The CDR3 is made up of 15 amino acids. In nucleotides, the CDR3 is TGTGCCAGCAGTGAGACTAGCGGGGGCTCGGATACGCAGTATTTT. Protein product: CASSETSGGSDTQYF. Drawing the rest from reference TRBV2 and TRBJ2-3, the complete variable domain is EPEVTQTPSHQVTQMGQEVILRCVPISNHLYFYWYRQILGQKVEFLVSFYNNEISEKSEIFDDQFSVERPDGSNFTLKIRSTKLEDSAMYFCASSETSGGSDTQYFGPGTRLTVL.

The chain joins TRBV16 to TRBJ2-1, with 10 bases fitting TRBD1. Germline V CDR1 and CDR2: KGHSY, FQNENV. Trimming removed 7 bases from V and 11 bases from J; junction bases left unmatched: 14. The CDR3 consists of 15 residues. The CDR3: CASTDPGQGFRKQFF. The CDR3 nucleotides read TGTGCCAGCACCGATCCGGGACAGGGGTTTCGGAAGCAGTTCTTC.

This clone was detected once. This chain connects TRBV7-9 to TRBJ1-4; D is uncertain. From germline, CDR1 is SEHNR and CDR2 FQNEAQ (reference sequence). Trimming removed 1 base from V and 3 bases from J, with 6 bases in between. The CDR3 is 14 amino acids. CDR3 coding DNA: TGTGCCAGCAGCTTAGGGGCTGCTAATGAAAAACTGTTTTTT. Its translation: CASSLGAANEKLFF.

This chain uses TRBV27 with TRBJ1-5; tentatively, D is TRBD1 (6 bases). V was clipped by 5 bases and J by 4 bases, with 9 bases between them. CDR1 MNHEY and CDR2 SMNVEV come from the germline V gene (reference sequence). The CDR3 totals 13 residues. CDR3 protein: CASSIGQNQPQHF. The CDR3, as DNA: TGTGCCAGCAGTATAGGACAGAATCAGCCCCAGCATTTT.

The V gene is TRBV30, the J gene TRBJ2-4; a possible D gene is TRBD2 (5 bases). CDR1 and CDR2 (germline): GTSNPN, SVGIG (reference sequence). Between the trimmed V and J ends, which lost 3 bases and 0 bases, there was a span of 15 bases. The CDR3 has 16 amino acids. As DNA, the CDR3 is TGTGCCTGGAGAATTGGAGGTACTTTAGCCAAAAACATTCAGTACTTC. Protein: CAWRIGGTLAKNIQYF.

This chain links TRBV29-1 with TRBJ2-3; 7 bases match TRBD1. The CDR3 is made up of 13 amino acids. Germline V gives CDR1 SQVTM, CDR2 ANQGSEA. V lost 5 bases, J lost 2 bases, and 4 bases stayed unmatched. Here the CDR3 reads CSVTGEITDTQYF. As DNA, the CDR3 is TGCAGCGTTACAGGGGAAATCACAGATACGCAGTATTTT.

This chain uses TRBV2 with TRBJ2-1, with D tentatively TRBD2 (6 bases). Per germline, CDR1 SNHLY and CDR2 FYNNEI. Trimming left V 3 bases short and J 5 bases short, with 14 bases between. The CDR3 runs 15 residues. CDR3 coding DNA: TGTGCCAGCAGTGAGATATGGGGGGATCACAATGAGCAGTTCTTC. This codes for CASSEIWGDHNEQFF.

The CDR3 spells CASSRGSQTQYF. DNA of the CDR3: TGTGCCAGCAGCCGGGGGTCTCAGACCCAGTACTTC. The chain uses TRBV7-8 and TRBJ2-5; possible D gene TRBD2, 6 bases. V gave up 5 bases and J gave up 6 bases, with 10 bases separating them. The CDR3 covers 12 residues. In germline, CDR1 is SGHVS, CDR2 FQNEAQ.

This clone has more than one count but fewer than ten. This rearrangement joins TRBV7-9 to TRBJ1-4; no clear D. The CDR3 is 19 amino acids. Germline V lookup: CDR1 SEHNR, CDR2 FQNEAQ (reference sequence). V was trimmed by 5 bases and J by 4 bases, leaving 26 bases between them. CDR3 sequence reads: CASSPSGTSPQRDNEKLFF. The DNA of the CDR3 is TGTGCCAGCAGCCCCTCCGGCACCTCCCCACAACGGGATAATGAAAAACTGTTTTTT.

V is TRBV6-4 and J is TRBJ1-2; D gene unclear. The V end lost 5 bases, the J end lost 4 bases, and 14 bases lay between the germline ends. The length of the CDR3 is 14 residues. Per the germline V gene, CDR1 is MRHNA and CDR2 is SNTAGT. CDR3 coding DNA: TGTGCCAGCAGTCCCGGGGTCGGACCCTATGGCTACACCTTC. The encoded protein is CASSPGVGPYGYTF.

The CDR3 nucleotides read TGTGCCTGGAGTGGCGACAGGGAAGGCGGGGAGCTGTTTTTT. This gives the protein CAWSGDREGGELFF. The chain joins TRBV30 to TRBJ2-2; the match to TRBD1 covers 7 bases. CDR3 length: 14 residues. Trimming cost V 1 base and J 7 bases; bases outside gene matches: 6. Germline V gene lookup returns CDR1 GTSNPN and CDR2 SVGIG (reference sequence).

This clone was seen only a few times. The CDR3, as DNA: TGTGCCAGCAGCTTAGCGACAGGGAATCAGGAGGGGAGCAATCAGCCCCAGCATTTT. It translates to CASSLATGNQEGSNQPQHF. The rearrangement joins TRBV11-2 to TRBJ1-5; 7 bases agree with TRBD1. Trimming at V came to 1 base and at J to 1 base, leaving 13 bases not matched to a gene. The V gene's germline CDR1 is SGHAT and CDR2 FQNNGV. This CDR3 is 19 amino acids long.

The genes are TRBV2 and TRBJ1-5, with D maybe TRBD1 (6 bases). This CDR3 spans 16 amino acids. CDR1 and CDR2 from the germline V gene are SNHLY and FYNNEI. V lost 6 bases, J lost 2 bases, and 17 bases lay in between. The CDR3 spells CASSPGQRIGNQPQHF. DNA for the CDR3: TGTGCCAGCAGCCCCGGACAGAGGATAGGCAATCAGCCCCAGCATTTT.

This sequence joins TRBV5-1 and TRBJ1-2; tentatively, D is TRBD1 (5 bases). Looked up from germline, CDR1 is SGHRS and CDR2 is YFSETQ. The CDR3 has 15 amino acids. The V end was cut by 1 base, the J end by 4 bases, with 14 bases between. The CDR3 reads CASSLSQGGGYGYTF. In nucleotides, the CDR3 is TGCGCCAGCAGCTTGTCCCAGGGCGGGGGCTATGGCTACACCTTC.

The sample holds a few counts of this clone. J is TRBJ1-2 and V is TRBV29-1, with 7 nucleotides matching TRBD1. Germline CDR1 reads SQVTM; CDR2 reads ANQGSEA. V dropped 5 bases and J dropped 0; count of bases not matched to a gene: 12. CDR3 length equals 16 residues. The CDR3 reads CSVQAPRDRANYGYTF. The CDR3 nucleotides read TGCAGCGTTCAAGCCCCCCGGGACAGAGCTAACTATGGCTACACCTTC.

The gene calls are TRBV5-4 and TRBJ1-2; TRBD1 might be the D (6 bases). The germline CDR1 and CDR2 sequences are SGHNT and YYREEE (reference sequence). The germline V and J ends were trimmed by 5 bases and 6 bases, with 17 bases remaining between them. This CDR3 contains 14 residues. CDR3 coding DNA: TGTGCCAGCAGTTTCGCCTGGGACATCGATGGCTACACCTTC. Translation: CASSFAWDIDGYTF.

The V gene is TRBV5-6, the J gene TRBJ2-2; weak D call: TRBD2 (5 bases). The CDR3 loop spans 15 amino acids. V was pared by 2 bases and J by 1 base, with 9 bases between. Germline V gives CDR1 SGHDT, CDR2 YYEEEE. Written as DNA, the CDR3 is TGTGCCAGCAGCTTCGGACTCTTGAACACCGGGGAGCTGTTTTTT. Translating gives CASSFGLLNTGELFF.

The chain uses TRBV11-2 and TRBJ1-2, with a weak D call TRBD1 (5 bases). V was pared by 8 bases and J by 5 bases, with 15 bases between. This CDR3 has 13 residues. Germline lookup yields CDR1 SGHAT and CDR2 FQNNGV. The CDR3 reads CASQTVKAYGYTF. The CDR3 DNA follows: TGTGCCAGCCAGACAGTAAAAGCGTATGGCTACACCTTC.

V is TRBV2 and J is TRBJ1-5, with a tentative D call TRBD1 (6 bases). Deletions cut 7 bases from V and 5 bases from J, with 21 bases between. The germline V gene has CDR1 SNHLY and CDR2 FYNNEI. The CDR3 consists of 16 residues. CDR3 residues: CASTSNPTGGHQPQHF. CDR3 coding DNA: TGTGCCAGCACCAGTAACCCGACCGGGGGGCATCAGCCCCAGCATTTT.